The 30 T cell receptor beta chains presented below share a single source sample, sequenced in a study of response to subunit inactivated influenza vaccine. A single record per CDR3 protein comes from TCRdb applying MiXCR to the RT-PCR reads. The repertoire has 170,000 or so distinct CDR3 sequences, roughly 10% of them found once; the top ten carry roughly 36%. The sequencing used CD8+ T cells sorted from PBMCs, collected about 23 months after vaccination. Every receptor here comes from a man between 50 and 69 years old who received an inactivated influenza vaccine.

This clonotype was detected a few times. V and J are TRBV25-1 and TRBJ2-1; TRBD1 matches at 8 bases. There are 16 residues in the CDR3. CDR1 is MGHDK and CDR2 is SYGVNS in the germline V gene. V trimming: 1 base; J trimming: 8 bases; junction bases outside the gene matches: 10. CDR3 DNA sequence: TGTGCCAGCAGTGAATTGGCAGGGGGCGCTCAGGATGAGCAGTTCTTC. Translation: CASSELAGGAQDEQFF.

This clonotype appeared a few times. This sequence joins TRBV11-2 and TRBJ2-7; perhaps TRBD2 as D (6 bases). V lost 1 base, J lost 2 bases, and 12 bases lay in between. Germline V gene lookup returns CDR1 SGHAT and CDR2 FQNNGV. The length of the CDR3 is 15 residues. Here the CDR3 DNA reads TGTGCCAGCAGCTTAGGGGCGGGGACCCCCTACGAGCAGTACTTC. It yields the protein CASSLGAGTPYEQYF.

There are many counts of this clonotype. This chain connects TRBV5-1 to TRBJ2-3; D is possibly TRBD2 (5 bases). The germline V gene encodes CDR1 SGHRS and CDR2 YFSETQ. V was pared by 7 bases and J by 0 bases, with 6 bases between. The CDR3 spans 12 residues. CDR3 loop: CASGLSTDTQYF. The CDR3 bases are TGCGCCAGCGGACTTAGCACAGATACGCAGTATTTT.

This clonotype was seen a few times. This chain links TRBV6-2 or TRBV6-3 with TRBJ1-1, with unresolved D. The CDR3 spans 20 residues. CDR1 MNHEY and CDR2 SVGEGT come from the germline V gene. V lost 4 bases and J lost 4, with 31 bases in between. The DNA for the CDR3 is TGTGCCAGCAGTTCGGGCTGGTCTGATGGCAGGACCTGGTCGAGCACTGAAGCTTTCTTT. This encodes CASSSGWSDGRTWSSTEAFF.

The chain couples TRBV29-1 to TRBJ2-7, with D perhaps TRBD1 or TRBD2 (6 bases each). The length of the CDR3 is 13 residues. Germline V gene data show CDR1 as SQVTM and CDR2 as ANQGSEA. Trimming took off 7 bases at V and 2 bases at J, with 15 bases between the two ends. The CDR3 region is CSAEGGPTYEQYF. The CDR3 region has the DNA TGCAGCGCCGAGGGGGGTCCAACCTACGAGCAGTACTTC.

This clonotype was recorded many times. The gene calls are TRBV28 and TRBJ1-5; perhaps TRBD1 as D (5 bases). The germline CDR1 and CDR2 sequences are MDHEN and SYDVKM. The germline V and J ends were trimmed by 6 bases and 7 bases, with 19 bases remaining between them. This CDR3 is built from 15 residues. The CDR3 is CASSAWAGSDQPQHF. The CDR3 DNA reads as TGTGCCAGCAGCGCCTGGGCAGGGTCGGACCAGCCCCAGCATTTT.

Only a few counts were recorded for this clonotype. The chain combines TRBV20-1 with TRBJ2-1, with 13 nucleotides matching TRBD2. Trimming took 0 bases from V and 1 from J; bases not matched to a gene: 6. This CDR3 contains 18 residues. Germline V gene lookup returns CDR1 DFQATT and CDR2 SNEGSKA (reference sequence). CDR3 loop: CSARDRGLAGDSYNEQFF. CDR3 DNA sequence: TGCAGTGCTAGAGATAGAGGACTAGCGGGAGATTCCTACAATGAGCAGTTCTTC.

The J gene is TRBJ2-2, the V gene TRBV12-3 or TRBV12-4; TRBD2 agrees at 13 bases. The CDR3 loop spans 19 amino acids. V shed 5 bases and J 5 bases; nucleotides not matched to a gene: 14. CDR3 nucleotide sequence: TGTGCCAGCAGTCCCTCCGGGACTAGCGGGACCACGGGTACCGGGGAGCTGTTTTTT. Amino acids: CASSPSGTSGTTGTGELFF.

The rearrangement joins TRBV4-3 to TRBJ2-3, with TRBD2 matching over 8 bases. Germline V gene data show CDR1 as LGHNA and CDR2 as YSLEER. V lost 0 bases and J lost 3; bases outside the gene matches: 8. The CDR3 is 17 residues long. Written as DNA, the CDR3 is TGCGCCAGCAGCCAAGATGCTTGGGCGGGAGGAACAGATACGCAGTATTTT. This translates into CASSQDAWAGGTDTQYF.

This clonotype has more than one count but fewer than ten. The chain links TRBV11-2 to TRBJ1-1; 7 bases match TRBD1. V lost 6 bases and J lost 11; bases outside the gene matches: 12. The CDR3 length is 13 residues. Looked up from germline, CDR1 is SGHAT and CDR2 is FQNNGV. CDR3 in amino acids: CASSFTGVAYAFF. The CDR3 DNA is TGTGCCAGCAGTTTTACAGGGGTTGCTTACGCTTTCTTT.

This clonotype was seen a few times. A read error may account for a junction end that differs from germline. The rearrangement uses TRBV7-8 and TRBJ1-1, with 9 bases identical to TRBD1. Looked up from germline, CDR1 is SGHVS and CDR2 is FQNEAQ. This CDR3 contains 14 residues. CDR3 loop: CASRPDRGSIEAFF. The CDR3 bases are TGTGCCAGCAGACCAGACAGGGGGAGTATTGAAGCATTCTTT.

This clonotype was seen repeatedly, ten times or more. V gene TRBV7-9 combines with J gene TRBJ2-2; D is possibly TRBD2 (6 bases). Looked up from germline, CDR1 is SEHNR and CDR2 is FQNEAQ (reference sequence). V dropped 9 bases and J dropped 5 bases, with 22 bases sitting between them. The CDR3 consists of 16 residues. The CDR3, as DNA: TGTGCCAGTACCCCCTCGTCCGGGGGTCTTACCGGGGAGCTGTTTTTT. It yields the protein CASTPSSGGLTGELFF.

This clonotype was observed many times. This chain uses TRBV3-1 with TRBJ2-1, with D possibly TRBD1 on 6 matching bases. CDR3 length: 16 residues. Germline CDR1 and CDR2: LGHDT and YNNKEL (reference sequence). With 8 bases removed from V and 4 bases from J, the gap between germline ends came to 21 bases. The CDR3 loop reads CASGRTGSLRYNEQFF. The CDR3 nucleotides are TGTGCCAGCGGCCGAACAGGGAGCTTAAGGTACAATGAGCAGTTCTTC.

The genes are TRBV20-1 and TRBJ1-1; D is possibly TRBD1 (6 bases). Trimming pared 3 bases from V and 4 bases from J, leaving 9 bases between. This CDR3 spans 12 amino acids. Looked up from germline, CDR1 is DFQATT and CDR2 is SNEGSKA (reference sequence). CDR3 nucleotide sequence: TGCAGTGCTAGGGAGGGGGGCACTGAAGCTTTCTTT. This translates into CSAREGGTEAFF.

The chain uses TRBV6-6 and TRBJ1-2, with no clear D. This CDR3 is 13 amino acids long. V was cut by 3 bases and J by 4 bases, with 9 bases left in between. Germline CDR1 and CDR2: MNHNY and SVGAGI (reference sequence). In DNA, the CDR3 is TGTGCCAGCAGTTATTTGGAGCTCTATGGCTACACCTTC. Its translation is CASSYLELYGYTF.

The J gene is TRBJ2-1, the V gene TRBV10-3, with 7 bases fitting TRBD1. The CDR3 covers 15 residues. The trim removed 5 bases at V and 0 bases at J, leaving 4 bases unmatched. CDR1 and CDR2 from the germline V gene are ENHRY and SYGVKD. CDR3 amino acids: CAISLGTASYNEQFF. CDR3 DNA sequence: TGTGCCATCAGTCTAGGGACAGCCTCCTACAATGAGCAGTTCTTC.

The V and J genes are TRBV12-3 or TRBV12-4 and TRBJ2-7; weak D call: TRBD2 (7 bases). This CDR3 has 16 amino acids. Between the trimmed V and J ends, which lost 5 bases and 1 base, there was a span of 18 bases. CDR3 protein: CASSPLGGGGSYEQYF. The CDR3 bases are TGTGCCAGCAGTCCCCTCGGGGGCGGGGGTTCCTACGAGCAGTACTTC.

The V gene is TRBV7-9, the J gene TRBJ1-4; TRBD1 matches 9 bases. The germline CDR1 and CDR2 sequences are SEHNR and FQNEAQ (reference sequence). The junction had 8 bases not matched to a gene; V was cut back by 4 bases and J by 8 bases. The CDR3 runs to 15 residues. CDR3 sequence: CASSYRQGEEEKLFF. As DNA, the CDR3 is TGTGCCAGCAGCTATCGACAGGGGGAAGAAGAAAAACTGTTTTTT.

The rearrangement uses TRBV7-9 and TRBJ1-2, with D possibly being TRBD1 (5 bases). Germline CDR1 reads SEHNR; CDR2 reads FQNEAQ (reference sequence). The V end lost 0 bases, the J end lost 0 bases, and 14 bases lay between the germline ends. The CDR3 has 17 amino acids. CDR3 bases: TGTGCCAGCAGCTTAGCTAATTGGGTACAGGCTAACTATGGCTACACCTTC. Amino acid sequence: CASSLANWVQANYGYTF.

This clonotype was seen more than once but under ten times. The chain employs TRBV28 and TRBJ2-7; possible D gene TRBD1, 6 bases. Trimming cost V 3 bases and J 9 bases, with 21 bases left between them. The CDR3 spans 15 residues. Per germline, CDR1 MDHEN and CDR2 SYDVKM. In DNA, the CDR3 is TGTGCCAGCAGTTTTTTAGGGACATCCCACCAGGGGCAGTACTTC. Amino acid sequence: CASSFLGTSHQGQYF.

This clonotype was seen many times. This chain connects TRBV12-3 or TRBV12-4 to TRBJ2-1; the match to TRBD2 covers 7 bases. The J segment lost 3 bases and the V segment lost 5 bases, leaving 7 bases of the junction unmatched. The CDR3 covers 15 residues. CDR3 in amino acids: CASSRGLTLYNEQFF. DNA for the CDR3: TGTGCCAGCAGTAGGGGACTAACGCTCTACAATGAGCAGTTCTTC.

This clonotype was seen more than once but under ten times. The genes are TRBV9 and TRBJ2-7; TRBD2 matches 8 bases. The CDR3 is made up of 14 amino acids. Germline CDR1 and CDR2: SGDLS and YYNGEE. Germline trimming cut 4 bases from V and 4 bases from J; bases unmatched to any gene: 7. The CDR3 reads CASSPGTRRYEQYF. CDR3 in DNA: TGTGCCAGCAGCCCGGGGACTAGACGGTACGAGCAGTACTTC.

This clonotype has more than one count but fewer than ten. The chain couples TRBV12-3 or TRBV12-4 to TRBJ1-4; 7 bases line up with TRBD1. This CDR3 region has 13 residues. The V and J ends lost 7 bases and 5 bases, in that order; junction bases with no gene match: 4. This CDR3 reads CASTGTVNEKLFF. The CDR3 region has the DNA TGTGCCAGCACAGGGACAGTGAATGAAAAACTGTTTTTT.

This clonotype has a handful of counts. The J gene is TRBJ2-5, the V gene TRBV28; 8 bases are shared with TRBD2. The CDR3 has 14 amino acids. With 6 bases clipped from V and 2 bases from J, the junction kept 5 bases outside the gene matches. Germline V gene sequence: CDR1 MDHEN, CDR2 SYDVKM. In DNA form, the CDR3 reads TGTGCCAGCAGCCCCCGGGAGGGACAAGAGACCCAGTACTTC. Translating it yields CASSPREGQETQYF.

This clonotype was observed a handful of times. J is TRBJ2-1 and V is TRBV6-2 or TRBV6-3, with 7 positions matching TRBD2. After removal of 2 bases from V and 8 bases from J, the junction contained 12 bases not matched to a gene. The CDR3 covers 16 residues. Germline assignment: CDR1 MNHEY and CDR2 SVGEGT. CDR3 sequence: CASSYGLAEGVDEQFF. In DNA, the CDR3 is TGTGCCAGCAGTTACGGGCTAGCGGAGGGCGTCGATGAGCAGTTCTTC.

This clonotype has ten or more counts. The CDR3 coding sequence is TGTGCCAGCGGGGCGGACTCCTACGAGCAGTACTTC. This translates into CASGADSYEQYF. The chain uses TRBV12-3 or TRBV12-4 and TRBJ2-7, with D maybe TRBD1 (5 bases). Trimming took 8 bases from V and 0 from J, leaving 8 bases between them. The CDR3 is 12 amino acids.

This clonotype appeared a few times. This chain links TRBV6-2 or TRBV6-3 with TRBJ2-7; 14 bases line up with TRBD2. Germline V gene lookup returns CDR1 MNHEY and CDR2 SVGEGT. The ends lost 5 bases at V and 7 bases at J; junction bases unmatched: 10. The CDR3 is 16 residues long. In DNA, the CDR3 is TGTGCCAGCAGTATCCCGGGACTAGCGGGAGTCAAAGAGCAGTACTTC. Translating gives CASSIPGLAGVKEQYF.

A few counts support this clonotype. This chain links TRBV11-2 with TRBJ2-4, with D maybe TRBD2 (6 bases). The CDR3 is 13 amino acids. Germline assignment: CDR1 SGHAT and CDR2 FQNNGV. The V and J ends lost 7 bases and 8 bases respectively, with 15 bases between them. CDR3 sequence reads: CASKGTPGDIQYF. DNA of the CDR3: TGTGCCAGCAAAGGGACTCCCGGGGACATTCAGTACTTC.

This chain uses TRBV4-3 with TRBJ2-1, with 8 bases lining up with TRBD2. This CDR3 region has 20 residues. The germline gives CDR1 LGHNA, CDR2 YSLEER. Germline trimming cut 0 bases from V and 0 bases from J; bases unmatched to any gene: 13. The CDR3 is CASSQEPAGAHINSYNEQFF. The CDR3, as DNA: TGCGCCAGCAGCCAAGAACCAGCGGGAGCACACATAAACTCCTACAATGAGCAGTTCTTC.

This clonotype was observed a few times. This rearrangement joins TRBV3-1 to TRBJ1-2; weak D call: TRBD1 (6 bases). Germline CDR1 reads LGHDT; CDR2 reads YNNKEL (reference sequence). Trimming pared 3 bases from V and 8 bases from J, leaving 16 bases between. The CDR3 runs 14 residues. The CDR3 bases are TGTGCCAGCAGCCACAGGGACACTCGAGAAGGCTACACCTTC. Translating it yields CASSHRDTREGYTF.